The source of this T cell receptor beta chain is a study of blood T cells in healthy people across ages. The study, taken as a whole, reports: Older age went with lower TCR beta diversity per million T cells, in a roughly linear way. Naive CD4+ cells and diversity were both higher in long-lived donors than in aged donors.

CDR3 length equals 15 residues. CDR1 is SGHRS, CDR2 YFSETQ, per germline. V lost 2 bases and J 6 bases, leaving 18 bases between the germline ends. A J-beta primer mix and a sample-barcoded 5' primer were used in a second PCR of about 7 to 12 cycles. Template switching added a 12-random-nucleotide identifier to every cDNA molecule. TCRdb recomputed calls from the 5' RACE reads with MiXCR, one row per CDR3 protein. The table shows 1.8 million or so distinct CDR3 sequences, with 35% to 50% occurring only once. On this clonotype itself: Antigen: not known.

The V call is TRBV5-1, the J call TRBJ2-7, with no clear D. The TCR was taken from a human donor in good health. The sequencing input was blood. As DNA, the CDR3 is TGCGCCAGCAGCTTTGGATTAGGGTTGGAGCTCGAGCAGTACTTC. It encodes CASSFGLGLELEQYF.